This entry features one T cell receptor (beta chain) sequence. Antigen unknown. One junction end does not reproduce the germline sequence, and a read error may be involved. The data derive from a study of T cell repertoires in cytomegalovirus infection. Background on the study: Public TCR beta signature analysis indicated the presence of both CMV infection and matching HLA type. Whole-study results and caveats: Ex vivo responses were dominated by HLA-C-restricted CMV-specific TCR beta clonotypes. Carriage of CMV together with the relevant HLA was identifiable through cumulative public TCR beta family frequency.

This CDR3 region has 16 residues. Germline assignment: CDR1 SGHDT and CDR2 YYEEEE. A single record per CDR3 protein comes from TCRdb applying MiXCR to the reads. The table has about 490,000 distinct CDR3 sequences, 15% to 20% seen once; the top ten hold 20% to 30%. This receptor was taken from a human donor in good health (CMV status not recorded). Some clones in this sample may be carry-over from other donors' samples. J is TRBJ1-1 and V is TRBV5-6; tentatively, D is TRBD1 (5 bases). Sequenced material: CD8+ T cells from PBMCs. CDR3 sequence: CGSSLMGTDLNTEAFF. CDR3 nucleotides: TGTGGCAGCAGCTTGATGGGGACGGATTTGAACACTGAAGCTTTCTTT.